This is a list of T cell receptor beta chains from one sample in a study of glioma-infiltrating T cells. TCRdb re-called the multiplex PCR reads with MiXCR, one entry per CDR3 protein. Among 20,000 to 25,000 distinct CDR3 sequences listed, around 24% were seen once. Sequencing input: glioma tissue, nonneoplastic brain tissue, or PBMCs (not recorded which). All receptors come from a human donor with low-grade glioma or glioblastoma, undergoing nonglioma brain surgery, or in good health (not recorded which). The conserved cysteine and the conserved F or W are not part of the CDR3 here.

J: TRBJ2-3
length: 12
V: TRBV28
CDR3: ASSFLAGTDTQY

J: TRBJ2-1
length: 12
V: TRBV10-3
CDR3: AISVTGGRDEQF

J: TRBJ2-7
length: 11
V: TRBV4-1
CDR3: ASSIRPGTLQY

J: TRBJ2-7
length: 11
V: TRBV18
CDR3: ASSPLVREEQY

J: TRBJ1-5
length: 12
V: TRBV6-2/TRBV6-3
CDR3: ASSYRGSNQPQH

J: TRBJ2-1
length: 11
V: TRBV18
CDR3: ASSPRGYNEQF

J: TRBJ2-1
length: 15
V: TRBV27
CDR3: ASSLSLGGGPYNEQF

J: TRBJ2-1
length: 16
V: TRBV4-1
CDR3: ASSQDRPVGGMDNEQF

J: TRBJ2-3
length: 14
V: TRBV7-2
CDR3: ASSLLLRGGTDTQY

J: TRBJ2-7
length: 11
V: TRBV7-3
CDR3: ASSRDSNHEQY

J: TRBJ1-2
length: 10
V: TRBV20-1
CDR3: APGQVQIAYT

J: TRBJ2-3
length: 15
V: TRBV4-3
CDR3: ASSQDGGGRGTDTQY

J: TRBJ2-1
length: 14
V: TRBV19
CDR3: ASSRGSGTVQNEQF

J: TRBJ1-5
length: 12
V: TRBV6-1
CDR3: ASSSGGADQPQH

J: TRBJ2-3
length: 11
V: TRBV7-2
CDR3: ASSFGGTDTQY

J: TRBJ1-5
length: 11
V: TRBV19
CDR3: ASSPTGSQPQH

J: TRBJ1-2
length: 9
V: TRBV27
CDR3: ASSDHYGYT

J: TRBJ2-7
length: 12
V: TRBV27
CDR3: ATQRQGNNYEQY

J: TRBJ1-5
length: 12
V: TRBV7-2
CDR3: ASSLERQNQPQH

J: TRBJ1-3
length: 10
V: TRBV6-1
CDR3: ASSEWQNTIY

J: TRBJ1-5
length: 15
V: TRBV30
CDR3: AWSRRLQGIRNQPQH

J: TRBJ1-1
length: 10
V: TRBV29-1
CDR3: SVEDQATEAF

J: TRBJ2-7
length: 13
V: TRBV6-6
CDR3: ASPPGTSRSYEQH

J: TRBJ2-7
length: 12
V: TRBV7-2
CDR3: ASNLMGGSYEQY

J: TRBJ1-5
length: 13
V: TRBV7-9
CDR3: ASSLGAGGNQPQH

J: TRBJ1-1
length: 13
V: TRBV18
CDR3: ASSPGPLGNTEAF

J: TRBJ1-5
length: 12
V: TRBV19
CDR3: ASSGTGGPQPQH

J: TRBJ2-1
length: 13
V: TRBV7-2
CDR3: ASSLDSPVFNEQF

J: TRBJ2-2
length: 11
V: TRBV19
CDR3: ASSPRVSGELF

J: TRBJ1-6
length: 14
V: TRBV2
CDR3: ASGTGVLLGDSPLH

J: TRBJ1-6
length: 13
V: TRBV19
CDR3: ASSILQGLHSPLH

J: TRBJ1-1
length: 14
V: TRBV6-2/TRBV6-3
CDR3: ASSYMAVWRNTEAF

J: TRBJ1-2
length: 16
V: TRBV4-1
CDR3: ASSQDPGQEGGGYGYT

J: TRBJ2-5
length: 11
V: TRBV11-3
CDR3: ARSARTGDEQY

J: TRBJ2-3
length: 13
V: TRBV3-1
CDR3: ASSQLAGSTDTQY

J: TRBJ2-1
length: 12
V: TRBV24-1
CDR3: ATKSGGLLHEQF

J: TRBJ1-5
length: 13
V: TRBV2
CDR3: ASSEKGIVNQPQH

J: TRBJ1-2
length: 14
V: TRBV11-2
CDR3: ASSLALGQQAYGHT

J: TRBJ1-3
length: 10
V: TRBV6-1
CDR3: ASRLQGNTIY

J: TRBJ2-7
length: 12
V: TRBV27
CDR3: ASSKDRATYEQY

J: TRBJ2-4
length: 16
V: TRBV4-3
CDR3: ASSQDLVSGGLVYIQY

J: TRBJ2-7
length: 11
V: TRBV10-3
CDR3: AISVSDAYEQY

J: TRBJ2-3
length: 12
V: TRBV2
CDR3: ASSLLPRTDTQY

J: TRBJ2-3
length: 14
V: TRBV7-8
CDR3: ASSPGLPGATDTQY

J: TRBJ2-5
length: 13
V: TRBV12-3/TRBV12-4
CDR3: ASKTSTSNQETQY

J: TRBJ1-2
length: 10
V: TRBV28
CDR3: ASSRQYYGYT

J: TRBJ1-1
length: 11
V: TRBV2
CDR3: ASSGTLGTEAF

J: TRBJ2-7
length: 12
V: TRBV28
CDR3: ASRARMGSYEQY

J: TRBJ1-5
length: 12
V: TRBV7-6
CDR3: ASSATGVDQPQH

J: TRBJ1-6
length: 12
V: TRBV7-9
CDR3: ASSTGQANSPLH

J: TRBJ2-1
length: 10
V: TRBV12-3/TRBV12-4
CDR3: ASSFGNLGHT

J: TRBJ1-1
length: 9
V: TRBV20-1
CDR3: SAGAWGYAF

J: TRBJ2-1
length: 15
V: TRBV27
CDR3: ASSLLGGRAIGNEQF

J: TRBJ2-2
length: 17
V: TRBV19
CDR3: ASKRVGTSGLANTGELF

J: TRBJ2-1
length: 9
V: TRBV6-1
CDR3: ASRTNSEQF